This T cell receptor (beta chain) is from a study of tumor-infiltrating lymphocytes in primary liver carcinoma. Trimming shortened V by 4 bases and J by 7 bases, and 20 bases separated the two germline ends. Looked up from germline, CDR1 is MDHEN and CDR2 is SYDVKM. The CDR3 sequence is 17 residues long. In regard to this clonotype: The target antigen is unknown. No conserved phenylalanine or tryptophan is present at the end of the CDR3, so a read error is the likely explanation.

Study observations and caveats: The study found a significantly higher top-250-clone fraction in tumors than in blood (p = 0.039).

A primer matching the constant region was used to make TCR beta cDNA from around 460 ng of total RNA. Three-round nested multiplex PCR performed with slightly modified ARM-PCR produced the TCR beta libraries. The first two PCR rounds used TRBV1-TRBV30 primers with a Cbeta primer, about 9 cycles each. TCRdb analysed the multiplex PCR reads with MiXCR anew, one entry per CDR3 protein. This table holds 90,000 to 150,000 distinct CDR3 sequences, 50% to 65% found once. Scientists recovered RNA and DNA together from around 18-30 mg of unsorted bulk tissue. Patients underwent surgical resection for primary liver carcinoma. The study enrolled treatment-naive patients with chronic HBV infection.

This chain joins TRBV28 and TRBJ1-6; a weak D match, TRBD1 (5 bases). This receptor was obtained from a woman aged 55-75 years with primary liver carcinoma and hepatitis B virus infection. The sample comprised liver tumor tissue from sampling region 1. Regarding subset: tumor region T1, superior pole. CDR3 amino acids: CASSSGSRFGGNSPLHY. The CDR3 bases are TGTGCCAGCAGTTCGGGGTCGAGGTTTGGGGGAAATTCACCCCTCCACTAT.